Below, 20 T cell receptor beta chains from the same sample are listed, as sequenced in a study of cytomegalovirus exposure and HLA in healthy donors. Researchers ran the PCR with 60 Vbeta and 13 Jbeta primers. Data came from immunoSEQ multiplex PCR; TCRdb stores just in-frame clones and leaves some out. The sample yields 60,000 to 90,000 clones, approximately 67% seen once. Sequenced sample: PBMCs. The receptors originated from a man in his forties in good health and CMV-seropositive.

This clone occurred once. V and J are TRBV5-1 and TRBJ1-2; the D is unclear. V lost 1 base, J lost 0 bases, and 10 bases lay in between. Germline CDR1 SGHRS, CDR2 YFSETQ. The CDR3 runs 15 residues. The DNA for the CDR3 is TGCGCCAGCAGCTTGAGGCCGACTTCTAACTATGGCTACACCTTC. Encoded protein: CASSLRPTSNYGYTF.

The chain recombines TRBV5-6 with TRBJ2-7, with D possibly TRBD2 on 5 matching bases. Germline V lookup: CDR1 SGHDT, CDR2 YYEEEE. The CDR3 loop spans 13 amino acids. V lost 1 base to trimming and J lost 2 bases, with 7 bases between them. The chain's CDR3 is CASSLTGTYEQYF. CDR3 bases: TGTGCCAGCAGCTTGACGGGGACCTACGAGCAGTACTTC. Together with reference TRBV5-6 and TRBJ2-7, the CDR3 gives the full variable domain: DAGVTQSPTHLIKTRGQQVTLRCSPKSGHDTVSWYQQALGQGPQFIFQYYEEEERQRGNFPDRFSGHQFPNYSSELNVNALLLGDSALYLCASSLTGTYEQYFGPGTRLTVT.

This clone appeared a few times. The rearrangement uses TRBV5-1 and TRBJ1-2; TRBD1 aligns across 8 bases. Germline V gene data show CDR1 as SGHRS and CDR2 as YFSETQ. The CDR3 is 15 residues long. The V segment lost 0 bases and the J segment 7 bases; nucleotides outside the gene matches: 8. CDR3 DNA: TGCGCCAGCAGCTTGGGGTATCAGGGGGCGCTTGGCTACACCTTC. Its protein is CASSLGYQGALGYTF.

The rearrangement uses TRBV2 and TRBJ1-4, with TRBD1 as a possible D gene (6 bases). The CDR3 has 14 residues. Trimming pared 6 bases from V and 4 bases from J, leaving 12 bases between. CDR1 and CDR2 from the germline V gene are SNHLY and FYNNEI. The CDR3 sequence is CASSRTGFNEKLFF. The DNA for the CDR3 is TGTGCCAGCAGCAGAACAGGGTTTAATGAAAAACTGTTTTTT.

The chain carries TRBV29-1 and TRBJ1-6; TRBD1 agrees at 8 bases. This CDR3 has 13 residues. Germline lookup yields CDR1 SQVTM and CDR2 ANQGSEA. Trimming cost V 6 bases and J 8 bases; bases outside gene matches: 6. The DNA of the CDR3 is TGCAGCGTAGGACAGGGCCGCGATTCACCCCTCCACTTT. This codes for CSVGQGRDSPLHF.

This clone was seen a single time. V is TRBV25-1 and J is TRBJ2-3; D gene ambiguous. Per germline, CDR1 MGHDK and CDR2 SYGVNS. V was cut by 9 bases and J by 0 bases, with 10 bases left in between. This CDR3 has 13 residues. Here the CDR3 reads CASGWASTDTQYF. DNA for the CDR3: TGTGCCAGTGGGTGGGCTAGCACAGATACGCAGTATTTT. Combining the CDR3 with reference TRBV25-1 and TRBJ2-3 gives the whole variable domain EADIYQTPRYLVIGTGKKITLECSQTMGHDKMYWYQQDPGMELHLIHYSYGVNSTEKGDLSSESTVSRIRTEHFPLTLESARPSHTSQYLCASGWASTDTQYFGPGTRLTVL.

In DNA form, the CDR3 reads TGTGCCAGCAGGGATTCCAGGGGGCTGGTGTACGAGCAGTACTTC. This gives the protein CASRDSRGLVYEQYF. The chain employs TRBV6-1 and TRBJ2-7; 8 nucleotides match TRBD1. Germline V gene sequence: CDR1 MNHNS, CDR2 SASEGT. Trimming took 6 bases from V and 4 from J; bases not matched to a gene: 11. The CDR3 consists of 15 residues.

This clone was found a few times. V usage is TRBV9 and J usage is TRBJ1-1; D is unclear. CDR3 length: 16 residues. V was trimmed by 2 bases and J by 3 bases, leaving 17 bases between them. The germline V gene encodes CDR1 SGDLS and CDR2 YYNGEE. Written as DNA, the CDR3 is TGTGCCAGCAGCGTCGGACTCTCGGGCTATGACACTGAAGCTTTCTTT. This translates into CASSVGLSGYDTEAFF.

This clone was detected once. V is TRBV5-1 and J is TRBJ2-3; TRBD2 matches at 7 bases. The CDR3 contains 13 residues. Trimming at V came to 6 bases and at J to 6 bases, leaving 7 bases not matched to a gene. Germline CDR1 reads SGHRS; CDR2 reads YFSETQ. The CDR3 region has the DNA TGCGCCAGCACGGCGGGGGACGCTGATACGCAGTATTTT. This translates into CASTAGDADTQYF.

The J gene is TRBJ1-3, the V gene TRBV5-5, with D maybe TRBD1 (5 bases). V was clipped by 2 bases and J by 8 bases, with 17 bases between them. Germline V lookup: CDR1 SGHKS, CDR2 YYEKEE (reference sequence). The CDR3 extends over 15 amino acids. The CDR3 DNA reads TGTGCCAGCAGCTTCGAGCAAACCGGGGGAGACACCATATATTTT. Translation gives CASSFEQTGGDTIYF. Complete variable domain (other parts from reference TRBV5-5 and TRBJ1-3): DAGVTQSPTHLIKTRGQQVTLRCSPISGHKSVSWYQQVLGQGPQFIFQYYEKEERGRGNFPDRFSARQFPNYSSELNVNALLLGDSALYLCASSFEQTGGDTIYFGEGSWLTVV.

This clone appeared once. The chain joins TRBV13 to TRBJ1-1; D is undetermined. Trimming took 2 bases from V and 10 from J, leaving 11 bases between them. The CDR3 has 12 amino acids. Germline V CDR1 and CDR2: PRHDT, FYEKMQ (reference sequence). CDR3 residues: CASSLRDTVAFF. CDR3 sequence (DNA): TGTGCCAGCAGCTTACGGGATACAGTAGCTTTCTTT.

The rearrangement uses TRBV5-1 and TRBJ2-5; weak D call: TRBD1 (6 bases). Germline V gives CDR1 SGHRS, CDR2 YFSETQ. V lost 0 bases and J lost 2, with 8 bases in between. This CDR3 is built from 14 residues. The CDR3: CASSLVGQQETQYF. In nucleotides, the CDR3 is TGCGCCAGCAGCTTGGTAGGACAGCAAGAGACCCAGTACTTC.

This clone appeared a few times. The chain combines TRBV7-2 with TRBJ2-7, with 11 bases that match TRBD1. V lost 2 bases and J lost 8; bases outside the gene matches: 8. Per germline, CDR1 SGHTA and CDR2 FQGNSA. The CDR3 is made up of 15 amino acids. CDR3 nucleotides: TGTGCCAGCAGCTTATCGGGACAGGGGGTTCAGCAGCAGTACTTC. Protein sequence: CASSLSGQGVQQQYF.

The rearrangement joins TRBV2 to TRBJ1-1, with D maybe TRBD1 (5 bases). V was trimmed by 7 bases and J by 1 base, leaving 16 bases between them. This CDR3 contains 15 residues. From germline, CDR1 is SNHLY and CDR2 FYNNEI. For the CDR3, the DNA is TGTGCCAGCAAAGAACAGGCCCCCTCGAACACTGAAGCTTTCTTT. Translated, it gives CASKEQAPSNTEAFF.

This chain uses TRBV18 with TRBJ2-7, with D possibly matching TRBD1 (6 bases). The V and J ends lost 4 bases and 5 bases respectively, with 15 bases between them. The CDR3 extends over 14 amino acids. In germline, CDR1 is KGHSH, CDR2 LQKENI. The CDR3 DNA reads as TGTGCCAGCTCACAAAAACAGGGTATCGACGAGCAGTACTTC. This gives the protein CASSQKQGIDEQYF.

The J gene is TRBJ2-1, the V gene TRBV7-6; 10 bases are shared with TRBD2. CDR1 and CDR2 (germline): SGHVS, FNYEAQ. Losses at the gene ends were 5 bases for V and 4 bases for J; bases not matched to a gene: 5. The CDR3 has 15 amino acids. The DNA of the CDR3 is TGTGCCAGCAGCCGGCGAGCGGGGGGGTACAATGAGCAGTTCTTC. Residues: CASSRRAGGYNEQFF.

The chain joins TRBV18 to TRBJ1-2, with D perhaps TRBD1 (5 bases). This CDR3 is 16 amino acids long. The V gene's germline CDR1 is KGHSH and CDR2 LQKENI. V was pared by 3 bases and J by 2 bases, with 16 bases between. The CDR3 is CASSPQGPFPNYGYTF. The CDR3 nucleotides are TGTGCCAGCTCACCTCAGGGTCCGTTTCCCAACTATGGCTACACCTTC. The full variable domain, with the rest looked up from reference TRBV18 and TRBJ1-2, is NAGVMQNPRHLVRRRGQEARLRCSPMKGHSHVYWYRQLPEEGLKFMVYLQKENIIDESGMPKERFSAEFPKEGPSILRIQQVVRGDSAAYFCASSPQGPFPNYGYTFGSGTRLTVV.

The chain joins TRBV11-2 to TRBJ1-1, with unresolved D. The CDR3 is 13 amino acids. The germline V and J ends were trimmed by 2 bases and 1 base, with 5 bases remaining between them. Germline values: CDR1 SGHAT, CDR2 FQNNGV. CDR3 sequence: CASSLFGNTEAFF. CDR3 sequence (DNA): TGTGCCAGCAGCTTATTCGGGAACACTGAAGCTTTCTTT.

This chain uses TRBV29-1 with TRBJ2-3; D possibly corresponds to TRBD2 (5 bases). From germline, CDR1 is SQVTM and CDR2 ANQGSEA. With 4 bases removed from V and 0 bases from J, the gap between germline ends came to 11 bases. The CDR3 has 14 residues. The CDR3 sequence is CSVVVGGSTDTQYF. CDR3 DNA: TGCAGCGTTGTGGTGGGCGGGAGCACAGATACGCAGTATTTT.

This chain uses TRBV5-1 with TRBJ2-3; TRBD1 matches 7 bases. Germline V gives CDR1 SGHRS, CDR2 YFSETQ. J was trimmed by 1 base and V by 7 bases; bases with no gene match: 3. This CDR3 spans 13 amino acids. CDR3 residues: CASRTGGTDTQYF. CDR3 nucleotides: TGCGCCAGCCGGACAGGAGGCACAGATACGCAGTATTTT.